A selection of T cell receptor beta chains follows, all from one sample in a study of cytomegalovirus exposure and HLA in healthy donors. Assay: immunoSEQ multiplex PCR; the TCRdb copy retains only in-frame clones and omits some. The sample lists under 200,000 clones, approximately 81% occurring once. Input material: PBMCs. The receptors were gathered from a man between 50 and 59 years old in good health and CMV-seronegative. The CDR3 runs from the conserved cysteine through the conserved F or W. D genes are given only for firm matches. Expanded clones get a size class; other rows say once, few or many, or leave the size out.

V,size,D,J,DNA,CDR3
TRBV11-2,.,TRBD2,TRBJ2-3,TGTGCCAGCAGCTTAGGGGACTATGGTGATACGCAGTATTTT,CASSLGDYGDTQYF
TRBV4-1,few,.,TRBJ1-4,TGCGCCAGCAGCCAAAAGCAGGGGAGGGATGAAAAACTGTTTTTT,CASSQKQGRDEKLFF
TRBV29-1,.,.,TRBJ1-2,TGCAGCGTTGAAGATCCGGGGGGACATGGCTACACCTTC,CSVEDPGGHGYTF
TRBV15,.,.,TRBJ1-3,TGTGCCACCAGCAGAGATCATGCGGTTGGAAACACCATATATTTT,CATSRDHAVGNTIYF
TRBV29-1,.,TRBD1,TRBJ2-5,TGCAGCGCCGAGACAGGGGTAGAGGAGACCCAGTACTTC,CSAETGVEETQYF
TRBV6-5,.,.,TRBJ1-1,TGTGCCAGCAGTTGGGGGGTTGCGAACACTGAAGCTTTCTTT,CASSWGVANTEAFF
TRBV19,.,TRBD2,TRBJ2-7,TGTGCCAGTAGGGCCGGGACTAGCGGGGTGTACGAGCAGTACTTC,CASRAGTSGVYEQYF
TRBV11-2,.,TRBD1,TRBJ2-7,TGTGCCAGCGAGACAGGGGGTCGCGAGCAGTACTTC,CASETGGREQYF
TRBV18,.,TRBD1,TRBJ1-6,TGTGCCAGCTCACCAGGAGGGACAGCCTATAATTCACCCCTCCACTTT,CASSPGGTAYNSPLHF
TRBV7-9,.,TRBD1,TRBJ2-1,TGTGCCAGCAGGGAGGTAGAGGGGGCGAATGAGCAGTTCTTC,CASREVEGANEQFF
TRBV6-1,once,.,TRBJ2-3,TGTGCCAGCAAGGACAGGGAGGGGGGCACAGATACGCAGTATTTT,CASKDREGGTDTQYF
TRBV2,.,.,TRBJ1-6,TGTGCCAGCAGTGAACAGGTCTCGGCTAATTCACCCCTCCACTTT,CASSEQVSANSPLHF
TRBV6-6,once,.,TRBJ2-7,TGTGCCAGCGGCGAAGTTATGAGGTACGAGCAGTACTTC,CASGEVMRYEQYF
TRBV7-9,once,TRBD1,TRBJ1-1,TGTGCCAGCACAGGAGGGACAGGGGGCGCATCAAGGAACACTGAAGCTTTCTTT,CASTGGTGGASRNTEAFF
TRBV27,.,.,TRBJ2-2,TGTGCCACCTGGAGCTACAGGGTACCGAACACCGGGGAGCTGTTTTTT,CATWSYRVPNTGELFF
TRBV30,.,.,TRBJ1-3,TGTGCCTGGGCCCAGGGATCTGGAAACACCATATATTTT,CAWAQGSGNTIYF
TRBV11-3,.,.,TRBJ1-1,TGTGCCAGCAGCCCTCGGGGAGGGACTGAAGCTTTCTTT,CASSPRGGTEAFF
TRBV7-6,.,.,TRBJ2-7,TGTGCCAGCAGCTTAGCTGCGGACAGTTACTACGAGCAGTACTTC,CASSLAADSYYEQYF
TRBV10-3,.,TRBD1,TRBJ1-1,TGTGCCAGCAGTGAAGTTCGGGACAGCACTGAAGCTTTCTTT,CASSEVRDSTEAFF
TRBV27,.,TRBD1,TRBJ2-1,TGTGCCAGCACCTGGGGCAGGGGGCAGAGTGAGCAGTTCTTC,CASTWGRGQSEQFF
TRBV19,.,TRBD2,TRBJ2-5,TGTGCCAGTAGTTCGATGACTAGCGGGGGGGCCCCAAGCCAAGAGACCCAGTACTTC,CASSSMTSGGAPSQETQYF
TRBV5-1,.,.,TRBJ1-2,TGCGCCAGCAGCTTGGAAATGAGGGACTATGGCTACACCTTC,CASSLEMRDYGYTF
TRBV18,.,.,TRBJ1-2,TGTGCCAGCTCAGGGGGACAAAACTATGGCTACACCTTC,CASSGGQNYGYTF
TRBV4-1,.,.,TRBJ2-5,TGCGCCAGCAGCCAAGGTACAGCCCAAGAGACCCAGTACTTC,CASSQGTAQETQYF
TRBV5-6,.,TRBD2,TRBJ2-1,TGTGCCAGCAGCTTGACATTTAGCGGGGAGAATTTCTACAATGAGCAGTTCTTC,CASSLTFSGENFYNEQFF
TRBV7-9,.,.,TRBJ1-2,TGTGCCAGCAGCCCGAACAGGGTTACTAACTATGGCTACACCTTC,CASSPNRVTNYGYTF
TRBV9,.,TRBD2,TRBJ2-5,TGTGCCAGCAGCCCGGGGACTAGCGGGGGTCGCCAGTACTTC,CASSPGTSGGRQYF
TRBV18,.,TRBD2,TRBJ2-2,TGTGCCAGCTCACCACCGGTTCTAGCGGGGGCCGGGGAGCTGTTTTTT,CASSPPVLAGAGELFF
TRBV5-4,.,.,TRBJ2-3,TGTGCCAGCAGCTTGCAGGGGAGCACAGATACGCAGTATTTT,CASSLQGSTDTQYF
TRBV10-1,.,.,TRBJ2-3,TGCGCCAGCAGCTCTCAACCGGGAGATACGCAGTATTTT,CASSSQPGDTQYF
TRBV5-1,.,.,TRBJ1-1,TGCGCCAGCAGCTTGGATCGGAGGAACACTGAAGCTTTCTTT,CASSLDRRNTEAFF
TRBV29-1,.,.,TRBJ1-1,TGCAGCTCTACTAGGGAAACGAACACTGAAGCTTTCTTT,CSSTRETNTEAFF
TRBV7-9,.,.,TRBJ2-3,TGTGCCAGCAGCTTAACGTTTGGAGGGGCCCCAGATACGCAGTATTTT,CASSLTFGGAPDTQYF
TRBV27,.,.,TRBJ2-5,TGTGCCAGCAGTGGATCGCCGGGACTGGGGGGAGAGACCCAGTACTTC,CASSGSPGLGGETQYF
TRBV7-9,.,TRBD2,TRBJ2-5,TGTGCCAGCAGCCCTAGCGGTGGCTCGAAGACCCAGTACTTC,CASSPSGGSKTQYF
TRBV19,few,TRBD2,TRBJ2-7,TGTGCCAGTAGTACGGGACTAGCGGGATCCTACGAGCAGTACTTC,CASSTGLAGSYEQYF
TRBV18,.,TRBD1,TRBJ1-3,TGTGCCAGCTCACCAGGGCGACAGGGTGGTGGAAACACCATATATTTT,CASSPGRQGGGNTIYF
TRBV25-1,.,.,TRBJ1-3,TGTGCCAGCAGTGAAGGGATGGAGGTTTGGCACACCATATATTTT,CASSEGMEVWHTIYF
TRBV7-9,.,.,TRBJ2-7,TGTTCCAGCAGCCCACAGGTCTCCGAGCAGTACTTC,CSSSPQVSEQYF
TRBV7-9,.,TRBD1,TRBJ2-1,TGTGCCAGCAGCCAAGGAGGACAGGGTAACCTTAGGGGGCAGTTCTTC,CASSQGGQGNLRGQFF
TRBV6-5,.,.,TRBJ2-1,TGTGCCAGCAGACAAAACCGGGACAAATACAATGAGCAGTTCTTC,CASRQNRDKYNEQFF
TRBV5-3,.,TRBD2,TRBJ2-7,TGTGCCAGAAGCTTGTCGTGGGGGCGGGAGGTCTACGAGCAGTACTTC,CARSLSWGREVYEQYF
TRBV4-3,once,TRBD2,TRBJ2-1,TGCGCCAGCAGCCAAGATGCGGCTAGCGGGGACAATGAGCAGTTCTTC,CASSQDAASGDNEQFF
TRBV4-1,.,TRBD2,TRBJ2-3,TGCGCCAGCAGCCACCCCTCTAGCGGGGGGGGCGATGATACGCAGTATTTT,CASSHPSSGGGDDTQYF